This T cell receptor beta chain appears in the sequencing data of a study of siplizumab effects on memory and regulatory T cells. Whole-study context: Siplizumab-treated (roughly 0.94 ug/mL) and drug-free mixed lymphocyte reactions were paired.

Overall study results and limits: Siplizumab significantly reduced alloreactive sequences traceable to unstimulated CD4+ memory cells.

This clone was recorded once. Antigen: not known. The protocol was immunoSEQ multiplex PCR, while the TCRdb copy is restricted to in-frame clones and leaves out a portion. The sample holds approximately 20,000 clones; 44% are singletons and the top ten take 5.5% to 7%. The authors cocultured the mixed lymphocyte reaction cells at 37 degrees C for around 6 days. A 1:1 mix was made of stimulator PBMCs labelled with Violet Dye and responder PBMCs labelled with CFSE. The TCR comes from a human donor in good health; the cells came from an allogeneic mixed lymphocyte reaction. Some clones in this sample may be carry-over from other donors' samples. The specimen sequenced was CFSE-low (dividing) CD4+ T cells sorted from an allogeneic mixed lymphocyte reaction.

The CDR3 DNA reads as TGTGCCAGCAGCTTAGGCGCTAGCAATGTCAAAAACATTCAGTACTTC. It yields the protein CASSLGASNVKNIQYF. The V call is TRBV7-9, the J call TRBJ2-4; tentative D call: TRBD2 (5 bases). V was trimmed by 1 base and J by 3 bases, leaving 13 bases between them. Germline values: CDR1 SEHNR, CDR2 FQNEAQ (reference sequence). CDR3 size: 16 residues.